These 30 T cell receptor beta chains originate from one sample sequenced in a study of blood T cells in healthy people across ages. For the second PCR, which ran for about 7 to 11 cycles, a sample-barcoded 5' primer and a J-beta primer mix were used. TCRdb used MiXCR to reprocess the 5' RACE reads, holding one entry per CDR3 protein. This sample has about 1.1 million distinct CDR3 sequences, with more than 30% found just once. The sample taken for sequencing was blood. The receptors were gathered from a man in his late teens or twenties in good health.

The table lists this clonotype with many counts. In DNA, the CDR3 is TGTGCCAGCAGTAAATTACTAGCAGATACGCAGTATTTT. This sequence encodes CASSKLLADTQYF. The V gene is TRBV6-5, the J gene TRBJ2-3; D perhaps matches TRBD2 (5 bases). The CDR3 consists of 13 residues. V shed 5 bases and J shed 4 bases, with 10 bases lying between them. Germline-derived CDR1 and CDR2 are MNHEY and SVGAGI.

This chain connects TRBV27 to TRBJ2-2, with a weak D call TRBD2 (5 bases). V was pared by 4 bases and J by 6 bases, with 12 bases between. CDR3 length: 14 residues. Germline values: CDR1 MNHEY, CDR2 SMNVEV (reference sequence). The DNA for the CDR3 is TGTGCCAGCAGTTCATTCACTAGGGCCGGGGAGCTGTTTTTT. Protein sequence: CASSSFTRAGELFF.

J is TRBJ2-2 and V is TRBV6-2 or TRBV6-3; D is uncertain. Looked up from germline, CDR1 is MNHEY and CDR2 is SVGEGT. Trimming removed 6 bases at V and 6 bases at J, with 8 bases between. The CDR3 length is 12 residues. The CDR3 sequence: CASRLPSGELFF. In nucleotides, the CDR3 is TGTGCCAGCAGACTACCGTCCGGGGAGCTGTTTTTT.

This clonotype was detected only a few times. The genes are TRBV20-1 and TRBJ1-5; D not resolved. CDR1 and CDR2 from the germline V gene are DFQATT and SNEGSKA (reference sequence). V gave up 6 bases and J gave up 2 bases, with 8 bases separating them. The CDR3 totals 12 residues. CDR3 residues: CSARLGNQPQHF. CDR3 nucleotides: TGCAGTGCACGCCTTGGCAATCAGCCCCAGCATTTT.

The rearrangement joins TRBV7-9 to TRBJ2-2; possibly TRBD1 for D (6 bases). The CDR3 has 17 residues. Per the germline V gene, CDR1 is SEHNR and CDR2 is FQNEAQ (reference sequence). The V gene lost 3 bases and the J gene lost 2 bases, with 16 bases spanning the gap. CDR3 sequence: CASSFPSWDTNTGELFF. DNA for the CDR3: TGTGCCAGCAGCTTTCCCTCGTGGGACACTAACACCGGGGAGCTGTTTTTT.

This clonotype was detected only once. The rearrangement uses TRBV7-3 and TRBJ2-2; perhaps TRBD2 as D (7 bases). V lost 2 bases and J 9 bases, leaving 16 bases between the germline ends. Germline V gene data show CDR1 as SGHTA and CDR2 as FQGTGA. The CDR3 contains 15 residues. The CDR3 nucleotides read TGTGCCAGCAGCTTATTCGCGGGGGCCCCCCGGGAGCTGTTTTTT. Translated, it gives CASSLFAGAPRELFF.

Only a few counts were recorded for this clonotype. The rearrangement links TRBV7-3 to TRBJ2-1; 9 bases match TRBD2. This CDR3 comprises 16 residues. Looked up from germline, CDR1 is SGHTA and CDR2 is FQGTGA. With 5 bases clipped from V and 5 bases from J, the junction kept 10 bases outside the gene matches. The CDR3 region is CASSKSLSGGNNEQFF. DNA of the CDR3: TGTGCCAGCAGCAAATCCCTTAGCGGGGGAAACAATGAGCAGTTCTTC.

The J gene is TRBJ2-1, the V gene TRBV11-2; D might be TRBD1 or TRBD2, each matching 5 bases. The CDR3 sequence is 16 residues long. Germline V gene lookup returns CDR1 SGHAT and CDR2 FQNNGV. Trimming cost V 4 bases and J 7 bases, with 20 bases left between them. The CDR3 DNA reads TGTGCCAGCAGCTCTTACCGGGGACCTCGTAAGAATGAGCAGTTCTTC. Translating it yields CASSSYRGPRKNEQFF.

This chain links TRBV9 with TRBJ2-5; 9 nucleotides agree with TRBD2. This CDR3 contains 15 residues. V dropped 3 bases and J dropped 11; count of bases not matched to a gene: 14. Germline V gene sequence: CDR1 SGDLS, CDR2 YYNGEE. CDR3 bases: TGTGCCAGCAGCGGAGGAAGAGCGGGGGGAGAGGAGCAGTACTTC. Its translation: CASSGGRAGGEEQYF.

The V and J genes are TRBV12-3 or TRBV12-4 and TRBJ2-1, with D possibly matching TRBD2 (7 bases). This CDR3 contains 16 residues. V lost 3 bases to trimming and J lost 6 bases, with 18 bases between them. For the CDR3, the DNA is TGTGCCAGCAGTTTGGGGGGGGCAGGGTCCGGCAATGAGCAGTTCTTC. Protein: CASSLGGAGSGNEQFF.

V usage is TRBV6-6 and J usage is TRBJ1-5; D remains ambiguous. Germline values: CDR1 MNHNY, CDR2 SVGAGI (reference sequence). CDR3 length: 15 amino acids. V shed 6 bases and J shed 0 bases, with 12 bases lying between them. The CDR3 spells CASRIDGNSNQPQHF. Here the CDR3 DNA reads TGTGCCAGCAGGATAGACGGTAATAGCAATCAGCCCCAGCATTTT.

Many counts were recorded for this clonotype. The chain joins TRBV3-1 to TRBJ2-1; no clear D. The germline V gene encodes CDR1 LGHDT and CDR2 YNNKEL (reference sequence). Trimming took off 0 bases at V and 9 bases at J, with 12 bases between the two ends. This CDR3 spans 14 amino acids. CDR3 loop: CASSQDVGSFEQFF. CDR3 nucleotides: TGTGCCAGCAGCCAAGACGTCGGTAGCTTTGAGCAGTTCTTC.

This clonotype was observed a single time. The junction does not match germline at one end; this may be a read error. The rearrangement links TRBV9 to TRBJ1-2; D unclear. The CDR3 is 12 amino acids. CDR1 is SGDLS and CDR2 is YYNGEE in the germline V gene. Here the CDR3 DNA reads TGTGCCAGCAGCGCACGGAACTATGGCTGCACCTTC. Its translation: CASSARNYGCTF. Full variable domain (rest looked up from reference TRBV9 and TRBJ1-2): DSGVTQTPKHLITATGQRVTLRCSPRSGDLSVYWYQQSLDQGLQFLIQYYNGEERAKGNILERFSAQQFPDLHSELNLSSLELGDSALYFCASSARNYGCTFGSGTRLTVV.

The rearrangement joins TRBV5-6 to TRBJ1-1; TRBD1 is a possible D gene (5 bases). Germline V gene lookup returns CDR1 SGHDT and CDR2 YYEEEE. Trimming cost V 2 bases and J 5 bases, with 13 bases left between them. The CDR3 has 14 amino acids. The CDR3 sequence is CASSFWGGRTEAFF. The CDR3 DNA follows: TGTGCCAGCAGCTTCTGGGGGGGACGGACTGAAGCTTTCTTT.

The rearrangement links TRBV7-9 to TRBJ1-2; D is unclear. The CDR3 totals 15 residues. The V gene's germline CDR1 is SEHNR and CDR2 FQNEAQ (reference sequence). Deletions cut 5 bases from V and 0 bases from J, with 13 bases between. CDR3: CASSVGSGANYGYTF. The CDR3 DNA reads TGTGCCAGCAGCGTGGGGTCGGGAGCTAACTATGGCTACACCTTC.

This clonotype has only a few counts. The chain employs TRBV2 and TRBJ2-2; D is possibly TRBD1 or TRBD2 (5 bases each). The length of the CDR3 is 13 residues. The V gene's germline CDR1 is SNHLY and CDR2 FYNNEI. The V end was cut by 5 bases, the J end by 6 bases, with 10 bases between. In DNA form, the CDR3 reads TGTGCCAGCAGTCTCAGGGACCCCGGGGAGCTGTTTTTT. This encodes CASSLRDPGELFF.

The chain recombines TRBV27 with TRBJ1-6; TRBD1 matches 7 bases. After removal of 1 base from V and 4 bases from J, the junction contained 10 bases not matched to a gene. Per germline, CDR1 MNHEY and CDR2 SMNVEV (reference sequence). The CDR3 length is 18 residues. CDR3 protein: CASSLYPPGGSYNSPLHF. The CDR3, as DNA: TGTGCCAGCAGTTTATACCCGCCAGGGGGTAGTTATAATTCACCCCTCCACTTT.

This clonotype was observed a few times. The V gene is TRBV20-1, the J gene TRBJ2-3, with D perhaps matching TRBD1 (6 bases). The CDR3 is 16 amino acids. Germline V gene lookup returns CDR1 DFQATT and CDR2 SNEGSKA (reference sequence). V shed 0 bases and J shed 4 bases, with 17 bases lying between them. The CDR3 loop is CSARDWSGRQADTQYF. The CDR3 coding sequence is TGCAGTGCTAGAGATTGGTCGGGGCGACAGGCAGATACGCAGTATTTT.

J is TRBJ2-7 and V is TRBV29-1; 11 bases line up with TRBD1. The J call may not be correct, given that the DNA end is closer to TRBJ2-5. The CDR3 sequence is 13 residues long. Germline loops: CDR1 SQVTM, CDR2 ANQGSEA. The chain's CDR3 is CSVGQGAEETQYF. The CDR3 DNA reads TGCAGCGTCGGACAGGGGGCGGAGGAGACCCAGTACTTC.

The table lists this clonotype with a few counts. The J gene is TRBJ2-1, the V gene TRBV12-3 or TRBV12-4; tentatively, D is TRBD1 (6 bases). Trimming took 6 bases from V and 2 from J, leaving 14 bases between them. This CDR3 region has 15 residues. This CDR3 reads CASRAGVNTYNEQFF. CDR3 bases: TGTGCCAGCAGGGCAGGGGTCAACACCTACAATGAGCAGTTCTTC.

The gene calls are TRBV9 and TRBJ2-3; D perhaps matches TRBD2 (7 bases). The CDR3 is made up of 15 amino acids. The germline V and J ends were trimmed by 3 bases and 2 bases, with 13 bases remaining between them. Germline V lookup: CDR1 SGDLS, CDR2 YYNGEE. Here the CDR3 DNA reads TGTGCCAGCAGCGAGGGGGAGGGACTCACAGATACGCAGTATTTT. It encodes CASSEGEGLTDTQYF.

This clonotype has a handful of counts. CDR3 DNA sequence: TGTGCCATCAGTGAGTCCGTCGGTGAAGCTTTCTTT. Protein sequence: CAISESVGEAFF. This chain links TRBV10-3 with TRBJ1-1; D unclear. The CDR3 consists of 12 residues. Germline V gives CDR1 ENHRY, CDR2 SYGVKD. V was cut by 0 bases and J by 7 bases, with 6 bases left in between.

The chain uses TRBV10-3 and TRBJ2-3; D unclear. Trimming took off 6 bases at V and 0 bases at J, with 10 bases between the two ends. The CDR3 has 14 amino acids. CDR1 and CDR2 (germline): ENHRY, SYGVKD. CDR3 sequence (DNA): TGTGCCATCAGGTTTGAGGCTAGCACAGATACGCAGTATTTT. It yields the protein CAIRFEASTDTQYF.

This clonotype appeared many times. The chain has TRBV11-2 and TRBJ2-7, with D possibly matching TRBD1 (6 bases). Deletions cut 5 bases from V and 7 bases from J, with 15 bases between. This CDR3 is built from 13 residues. The germline V gene has CDR1 SGHAT and CDR2 FQNNGV. CDR3 amino acids: CASSLQGNNEQYF. For the CDR3, the DNA is TGTGCCAGCAGCCTCCAGGGGAACAATGAGCAGTACTTC.

This clonotype has a handful of counts. V and J are TRBV5-6 and TRBJ2-3, with 11 bases lining up with TRBD2. Per the germline V gene, CDR1 is SGHDT and CDR2 is YYEEEE. The junction had 10 bases not matched to a gene; V was cut back by 2 bases and J by 5 bases. The CDR3 sequence is 17 residues long. The CDR3 is CASSFTSGGIGVDTQYF. Here the CDR3 DNA reads TGTGCCAGCAGCTTTACTAGCGGGGGTATTGGTGTAGATACGCAGTATTTT.

J is TRBJ2-5 and V is TRBV20-1; D possibly corresponds to TRBD2 (6 bases). CDR1 DFQATT and CDR2 SNEGSKA come from the germline V gene (reference sequence). Trimming took 3 bases from V and 11 from J, leaving 19 bases between them. The CDR3 sequence is 13 residues long. The chain's CDR3 is CSASSGLFNEQYF. The CDR3 nucleotides are TGCAGTGCTAGTAGCGGCCTGTTCAATGAGCAGTACTTC.

The chain carries TRBV6-2 or TRBV6-3 and TRBJ1-4; the D is unclear. CDR1 and CDR2 from the germline V gene are MNHEY and SVGEGT. This CDR3 is 13 amino acids long. Trimming shortened V by 1 base and J by 8 bases, and 8 bases separated the two germline ends. DNA of the CDR3: TGTGCCAGCAGTTACTTTGGAGGAGAAAAACTGTTTTTT. The encoded protein is CASSYFGGEKLFF.

This clonotype has just a few counts. The chain couples TRBV20-1 to TRBJ1-5; D not resolved. CDR3 length: 15 residues. Germline CDR1 is DFQATT and CDR2 is SNEGSKA (reference sequence). V was clipped by 6 bases and J by 2 bases, with 17 bases between them. The CDR3 reads CSARLMGSGNQPQHF. In DNA form, the CDR3 reads TGCAGTGCCCGATTAATGGGGAGCGGCAATCAGCCCCAGCATTTT.

The CDR3: CSARDHRATGELFF. CDR3 nucleotides: TGCAGTGCTAGAGATCACAGGGCCACCGGGGAGCTGTTTTTT. The chain is built from TRBV20-1 and TRBJ2-2, with D possibly TRBD1 on 6 matching bases. V gave up 0 bases and J gave up 4 bases, with 9 bases separating them. The germline CDR1 and CDR2 sequences are DFQATT and SNEGSKA (reference sequence). The CDR3 spans 14 residues.

V usage is TRBV27 and J usage is TRBJ2-1; the D gene is possibly TRBD2 (6 bases). The CDR3 covers 16 residues. With 2 bases removed from V and 0 bases from J, the gap between germline ends came to 11 bases. Germline V lookup: CDR1 MNHEY, CDR2 SMNVEV (reference sequence). Here the CDR3 reads CASSLEDYSSYNEQFF. CDR3 nucleotides: TGTGCCAGCAGTTTAGAGGACTATAGCTCCTACAATGAGCAGTTCTTC.